This T cell receptor (beta chain) was recorded in a study of regulatory T cells in long-lasting Graves disease. The time point denotes: newly diagnosed GD, antithyroid drugs for less than 3 months. Making the TCR library involved RNA that had been extracted from PBMCs. Germline values: CDR1 SGHDN, CDR2 FVKESK. The V segment lost 0 bases and the J segment 8 bases; nucleotides outside the gene matches: 5. This CDR3 comprises 15 residues. The sample holds a few counts of this clonotype. Its antigen is unknown. Study-level findings and limits: Graves' patients with persistent disease showed TCR diversity lower than patients newly diagnosed.

Building of the TCR beta libraries involved iRepertoire HTBI primers and Arm-PCR of CDR3 regions. TCRdb independently ran MiXCR on the multiplex PCR reads; one entry per CDR3 protein. This sample carries roughly 610,000 distinct CDR3 sequences, about 16% of them seen once, and the ten largest clones take around 12%. The data also belong to a second study, concerning T cells in Graves' hyperthyroidism and ophthalmopathy. That work contributes: The TCR CDR3 was amplified in a first-round RT-PCR using the HTBI primer set. Ophthalmopathy could be told apart from stable hyperthyroidism with a 13 V-J model.

The genes are TRBV14 and TRBJ2-1; 9 bases fit TRBD2. The receptor comes from a young man with Graves disease. The sequencing used peripheral blood mononuclear cells (PBMCs), collected at new diagnosis, from a patient treated with antithyroid drugs. CDR3: CASSQEGTSSHEQFF. The CDR3 bases are TGTGCCAGCAGCCAAGAGGGGACTAGCAGCCATGAGCAGTTCTTC.